The 4 T cell receptor beta chains presented below share a single source sample, sequenced in a study of blood T cell repertoires in COVID-19. Libraries were prepared by immunoSEQ multiplex PCR; TCRdb keeps only in-frame clonotypes and omits some of them. Of some 250,000 clones listed, 81% are singletons. Material for sequencing was peripheral blood. These TCRs come from an elderly woman with acute or convalescent COVID-19.

This clone has only a few counts. This sequence joins TRBV4-2 and TRBJ2-3; 13 nucleotides agree with TRBD2. The V gene's germline CDR1 is LGHNA and CDR2 YNFKEQ. The CDR3 runs to 18 residues. The junction had 7 bases not matched to a gene; V was cut back by 3 bases and J by 1 base. CDR3 region: CASSHEGTSGIGTDTQYF. The CDR3 nucleotides read TGTGCCAGCAGCCATGAGGGGACTAGCGGGATTGGCACAGATACGCAGTATTTT.

This clone was detected once. This chain uses TRBV20-1 with TRBJ2-1, with 9 bases fitting TRBD2. With 3 bases clipped from V and 8 bases from J, the junction kept 14 bases outside the gene matches. Germline CDR1 and CDR2: DFQATT and SNEGSKA (reference sequence). The CDR3 contains 16 residues. CDR3 in DNA: TGCAGTGCTAGTATATATTCGGCGGGAGGGCCCCATGAGCAGTTCTTC. The encoded protein is CSASIYSAGGPHEQFF.

The chain combines TRBV6-5 with TRBJ1-2; 7 bases agree with TRBD1. The CDR3 is 13 residues long. The ends lost 7 bases at V and 3 bases at J; junction bases unmatched: 5. Germline-derived CDR1 and CDR2 are MNHEY and SVGAGI. CDR3 amino acids: CASKTGLDYGYTF. CDR3 sequence (DNA): TGTGCCAGCAAGACAGGGCTGGACTATGGCTACACCTTC.

This chain joins TRBV27 and TRBJ2-1, with 13 bases aligning to TRBD2. Germline lookup yields CDR1 MNHEY and CDR2 SMNVEV (reference sequence). Trimming removed 5 bases from V and 0 bases from J; junction bases left unmatched: 10. CDR3 length: 19 residues. CDR3 amino acids: CASSALGTSGVSSYNEQFF. The DNA for the CDR3 is TGTGCCAGCAGTGCCCTGGGGACTAGCGGGGTAAGCTCCTACAATGAGCAGTTCTTC.